The 21 T cell receptor beta chains in this list originate from one sample, sequenced in a study of T cell responses to AZD1222 COVID-19 vaccine. The table came from immunoSEQ multiplex PCR; TCRdb's copy has only in-frame clones and leaves some out. The repertoire holds about 110,000 clones, with roughly 90% as singletons. This specimen was peripheral blood, taken on day 0 of AZD1222 vaccination. The receptor source for this set is an adult in good health.

This rearrangement joins TRBV2 to TRBJ1-5; D call uncertain. The CDR3 length is 14 residues. Trimming cost V 3 bases and J 3 bases, with 9 bases left between them. CDR1 and CDR2 (germline): SNHLY, FYNNEI. This CDR3 is CASSESIPNQPQHF. DNA for the CDR3: TGTGCCAGCAGTGAGAGCATACCCAATCAGCCCCAGCATTTT.

Written as DNA, the CDR3 is TGTGCCTGGAGGGGAGGGGCACGGGCTGAAGCTTTCTTT. Amino acids: CAWRGGARAEAFF. This chain connects TRBV30 to TRBJ1-1, with a tentative D call TRBD1 (5 bases). V was cut by 3 bases and J by 6 bases, with 14 bases left in between. This CDR3 region has 13 residues. The germline V gene has CDR1 GTSNPN and CDR2 SVGIG (reference sequence).

This clone occurred once. The genes are TRBV7-6 and TRBJ1-5; D uncertain. The germline gives CDR1 SGHVS, CDR2 FNYEAQ. V gave up 4 bases and J gave up 0 bases, with 16 bases separating them. CDR3 length: 17 residues. In DNA form, the CDR3 reads TGTGCCAGCAGCTCATCGAACAGTTTGTATAGCAATCAGCCCCAGCATTTT. It specifies CASSSSNSLYSNQPQHF.

The chain is built from TRBV7-2 and TRBJ1-1; the D gene is possibly TRBD1 (5 bases). The CDR3 covers 13 residues. Germline V lookup: CDR1 SGHTA, CDR2 FQGNSA. Between the trimmed V and J ends, which lost 4 bases and 5 bases, there was a span of 11 bases. CDR3 nucleotides: TGTGCCAGCAGCTCCAAAAAGGGGACTGAAGCTTTCTTT. Protein: CASSSKKGTEAFF. The entire variable domain, with the rest obtained from reference TRBV7-2 and TRBJ1-1, is as follows: GAGVSQSPSNKVTEKGKDVELRCDPISGHTALYWYRQSLGQGLEFLIYFQGNSAPDKSGLPSDRFSAERTGGSVSTLTIQRTQQEDSAVYLCASSSKKGTEAFFGQGTRLTVV.

The rearrangement joins TRBV21-1 to TRBJ1-6. TRBV21-1 is classified as a pseudogene. This CDR3 region has 18 residues. The DNA for the CDR3 is TGTGCCAGCAGCAGCCGGGCCATCCTCCCCCCAGATAATTCACCCCTCCACTTT. It translates to CASSSRAILPPDNSPLHF.

The chain couples TRBV5-4 to TRBJ1-2, with D perhaps matching TRBD1 (6 bases). V lost 3 bases and J lost 13, with 22 bases in between. CDR3 length: 14 residues. Germline CDR1 is SGHNT and CDR2 is YYREEE (reference sequence). The chain's CDR3 is CASSSGTTPLVSTF. Here the CDR3 DNA reads TGTGCCAGCAGCTCCGGGACAACTCCCCTCGTCAGCACCTTC.

The V call is TRBV28, the J call TRBJ2-7; unclear D gene. The germline V gene has CDR1 MDHEN and CDR2 SYDVKM. V was shortened by 8 bases and J by 5 bases, with 19 bases between the two germline ends. The CDR3 is made up of 14 amino acids. The CDR3 coding sequence is TGTGCCAGCGCATCTCCGGTCCAGGCAGACGAGCAGTACTTC. This translates into CASASPVQADEQYF.

This chain uses TRBV19 with TRBJ2-5; TRBD1 or TRBD2 may be the D gene (6 bases each). Trimming pared 1 base from V and 4 bases from J, leaving 13 bases between. From germline, CDR1 is LNHDA and CDR2 SQIVND (reference sequence). The CDR3 contains 15 residues. CDR3 bases: TGTGCCAGTAGTATAGTTGGGGGGCAGGGAGAGACCCAGTACTTC. It specifies CASSIVGGQGETQYF.

The chain is built from TRBV4-3 and TRBJ1-6; D is unclear. V was pared by 1 base and J by 13 bases, with 20 bases between. From germline, CDR1 is LGHNA and CDR2 YSLEER. The CDR3 covers 16 residues. The CDR3 bases are TGCGCCAGCAGCCAAGTTAGAGGGAGTATGCGGAATCCCCTCCACTTT. It is translated as CASSQVRGSMRNPLHF.

This clone was observed once. The J gene is TRBJ1-1, the V gene TRBV28; maybe TRBD1 (6 bases). The ends were cut back, 4 bases at V and 0 bases at J, with 12 bases in the middle. The germline V gene encodes CDR1 MDHEN and CDR2 SYDVKM. The CDR3 runs 15 residues. CDR3 bases: TGTGCCAGCAGTTCACAGGGCCTCATGAACACTGAAGCTTTCTTT. It codes for CASSSQGLMNTEAFF.

V and J are TRBV2 and TRBJ1-5; TRBD1 is a possible D gene (5 bases). Germline lookup yields CDR1 SNHLY and CDR2 FYNNEI. This CDR3 has 15 amino acids. Trimming shortened V by 1 base and J by 7 bases, and 14 bases separated the two germline ends. The chain's CDR3 is CASSEEIGAGQPQHF. The DNA of the CDR3 is TGTGCCAGCAGTGAAGAGATCGGGGCTGGACAGCCCCAGCATTTT.

Of note for this clone: The junction departs from germline at one end; a sequencing error may be responsible. The chain's CDR3 is CASSQDRGPFLDF. DNA for the CDR3: TGCGCCAGCAGCCAAGATAGGGGTCCCTTTCTAGACTTC. The chain combines TRBV4-3 with TRBJ2-7; possible D gene TRBD1, 5 bases. CDR3 length equals 13 residues. Germline assignment: CDR1 LGHNA and CDR2 YSLEER.

DNA of the CDR3: TGTGCCACCAGCAGAGATCGGAACATAGTATACGAGCAGTACTTC. It yields the protein CATSRDRNIVYEQYF. The chain carries TRBV15 and TRBJ2-7; D remains unclear. The germline CDR1 and CDR2 sequences are LNHNV and YYDKDF (reference sequence). Trimming left V 0 bases short and J 4 bases short, with 13 bases between. The length of the CDR3 is 15 residues.

The genes are TRBV29-1 and TRBJ2-3; 14 nucleotides agree with TRBD2. The CDR3 is 16 amino acids. With V trimmed by 7 bases and J by 6 bases, 12 bases remained unmatched. Germline V gene data show CDR1 as SQVTM and CDR2 as ANQGSEA. For the CDR3, the DNA is TGCAGCGCATCCGGGACTAGCGGGAGAAGGGGCGATACGCAGTATTTT. Translating gives CSASGTSGRRGDTQYF.

The chain is built from TRBV2 and TRBJ1-4; D call uncertain. CDR3 length equals 14 residues. Germline V gene lookup returns CDR1 SNHLY and CDR2 FYNNEI. The V end was cut by 6 bases, the J end by 0 bases, with 8 bases between. The CDR3 nucleotides read TGTGCCAGCAGGACGTGGGCAACTAATGAAAAACTGTTTTTT. Translated, it gives CASRTWATNEKLFF.

The gene calls are TRBV12-3 or TRBV12-4 and TRBJ1-1, with D uncertain. Trimming took off 3 bases at V and 1 base at J, with 6 bases between the two ends. The CDR3 length is 13 residues. The CDR3 loop reads CASSFPENTEAFF. CDR3 bases: TGTGCCAGCAGTTTCCCTGAGAACACTGAAGCTTTCTTT.

The chain has TRBV11-2 and TRBJ1-4, with 7 bases matching TRBD1. V dropped 4 bases and J dropped 6; count of bases not matched to a gene: 8. The CDR3 totals 15 residues. CDR1 is SGHAT, CDR2 FQNNGV, per germline. The CDR3 region has the DNA TGTGCCAGCAGCTCGGACAGGCTGATAGATGAAAAACTGTTTTTT. Residues: CASSSDRLIDEKLFF.

This sequence joins TRBV4-2 and TRBJ1-2; D is ambiguous. Germline V gives CDR1 LGHNA, CDR2 YNFKEQ. Trimming stripped 0 bases from V and 5 bases from J, with 10 bases between. The CDR3 is made up of 14 amino acids. The CDR3 spells CASSQEATGYGYTF. As DNA, the CDR3 is TGTGCCAGCAGCCAAGAGGCGACCGGATATGGCTACACCTTC.

The V gene is TRBV3-1 (or the pseudogene TRBV3-2), the J gene TRBJ1-2; D is possibly TRBD1 (6 bases). The CDR3 has 13 amino acids. V was pared by 1 base and J by 5 bases, with 8 bases between. Germline V CDR1 and CDR2: LGHDT, YNNKEL (reference sequence). For the CDR3, the DNA is TGTGCCAGCAGCCAAGGAGGGGGATATGGCTACACCTTC. It specifies CASSQGGGYGYTF.

The chain links TRBV7-9 to TRBJ2-2; 7 nucleotides agree with TRBD2. This CDR3 comprises 17 residues. Germline V CDR1 and CDR2: SEHNR, FQNEAQ (reference sequence). V shed 0 bases, J shed 6 bases, and the junction held 10 bases outside the gene matches. The CDR3 sequence: CASSLASGRRISGELFF. CDR3 DNA: TGTGCCAGCAGCTTAGCGTCCGGGAGGAGGATATCCGGGGAGCTGTTTTTT.

The V gene is TRBV7-2, the J gene TRBJ1-1, with a weak D call TRBD1 (5 bases). The ends were cut back, 3 bases at V and 5 bases at J, with 16 bases in the middle. The CDR3 runs 15 residues. In germline, CDR1 is SGHTA, CDR2 FQGNSA. CDR3 bases: TGTGCCAGCAGCTTTCTGGGGAACGGGGGAACTGAAGCTTTCTTT. Translating gives CASSFLGNGGTEAFF.